What follows are 17 T cell receptor beta chains derived from one specimen sequenced in a study of blood T cell repertoires in COVID-19. The table came from immunoSEQ multiplex PCR; TCRdb's copy has only in-frame clones and leaves some out. The repertoire holds 110,000 to 150,000 clones, with around 82% as singletons. The sample taken for sequencing was peripheral blood. The receptors derive from a human donor in a cohort sampled during active COVID-19.

The chain combines TRBV5-1 with TRBJ2-1; 9 bases line up with TRBD2. Per the germline V gene, CDR1 is SGHRS and CDR2 is YFSETQ. The CDR3 spans 16 residues. The V segment lost 4 bases and the J segment 2 bases; nucleotides outside the gene matches: 7. Here the CDR3 DNA reads TGCGCCAGCAGCGAAGGAGCGGGGGGTACCTACAATGAGCAGTTCTTC. Amino acids: CASSEGAGGTYNEQFF.

This clone was counted once. This chain joins TRBV5-4 and TRBJ2-3, with no clear D. CDR3 length: 13 amino acids. V lost 2 bases to trimming and J lost 2 bases, with 6 bases between them. CDR1 is SGHNT and CDR2 is YYREEE in the germline V gene (reference sequence). CDR3 loop: CASSLTPTDTQYF. CDR3 coding DNA: TGTGCCAGCAGCTTAACTCCCACAGATACGCAGTATTTT. Supplemented by reference TRBV5-4 and TRBJ2-3, the full variable domain reads ETGVTQSPTHLIKTRGQQVTLRCSSQSGHNTVSWYQQALGQGPQFIFQYYREEENGRGNFPPRFSGLQFPNYSSELNVNALELDDSALYLCASSLTPTDTQYFGPGTRLTVL.

The genes are TRBV19 and TRBJ1-4; D unresolved. This CDR3 is 14 amino acids long. The germline CDR1 and CDR2 sequences are LNHDA and SQIVND (reference sequence). The V gene lost 4 bases and the J gene lost 3 bases, with 9 bases spanning the gap. CDR3 DNA: TGTGCCAGTAGTAGCGGGGATGCTAATGAAAAACTGTTTTTT. It is translated as CASSSGDANEKLFF.

The chain joins TRBV3-1 (or the pseudogene TRBV3-2) to TRBJ2-1; possible D gene TRBD1, 5 bases. Trimming took off 0 bases at V and 7 bases at J, with 10 bases between the two ends. The CDR3 spans 14 residues. Germline V gives CDR1 LGHDT, CDR2 YNNKEL (reference sequence). CDR3 residues: CASSQDPQANEQFF. The CDR3 DNA reads TGTGCCAGCAGCCAAGATCCACAGGCTAATGAGCAGTTCTTC.

The J gene is TRBJ1-2, the V gene TRBV4-3; 8 bases map to TRBD1. After removal of 0 bases from V and 7 bases from J, the junction contained 10 bases not matched to a gene. The CDR3 extends over 16 amino acids. From germline, CDR1 is LGHNA and CDR2 YSLEER. The CDR3 region has the DNA TGCGCCAGCAGCCAAGATGAGGGGACAGGATTTGGTGGCTACACCTTC. This encodes CASSQDEGTGFGGYTF.

This clone occurred a few times. The J gene is TRBJ1-6, the V gene TRBV5-1, with 7 bases fitting TRBD1. The ends lost 3 bases at V and 10 bases at J; junction bases unmatched: 7. In germline, CDR1 is SGHRS, CDR2 YFSETQ. This CDR3 is 14 amino acids long. CDR3 protein: CASSSQGVGSPLHF. The CDR3 DNA follows: TGCGCCAGCAGCTCCCAGGGGGTAGGATCACCCCTCCACTTT.

This chain connects TRBV5-4 to TRBJ2-5; 8 bases are shared with TRBD2. The V gene end was trimmed by 3 bases and the J gene end by 4 bases; junction bases not matched to a gene: 11. Germline V gives CDR1 SGHNT, CDR2 YYREEE (reference sequence). The CDR3 spans 16 residues. The CDR3 region has the DNA TGTGCCAGCAGCTCCCCAACAGCGGGGGCGGGAGAGACCCAGTACTTC. Translation gives CASSSPTAGAGETQYF.

The chain joins TRBV10-3 to TRBJ1-3; 8 bases line up with TRBD1. Germline V gene data show CDR1 as ENHRY and CDR2 as SYGVKD. The CDR3 has 15 residues. V was pared by 10 bases and J by 2 bases, with 10 bases of the junction left unmatched. This CDR3 reads CATYPQGAPGNTIYF. The DNA of the CDR3 is TGTGCCACATACCCCCAGGGGGCCCCTGGAAACACCATATATTTT.

The chain links TRBV7-2 to TRBJ2-5; 7 nucleotides line up with TRBD1. The CDR3 is 13 amino acids. Trimming cost V 5 bases and J 1 base; bases outside gene matches: 1. Germline V gene sequence: CDR1 SGHTA, CDR2 FQGNSA. As DNA, the CDR3 is TGTGCCAGCAGCCGACAGGGCCAAGAGACCCAGTACTTC. This encodes CASSRQGQETQYF.

This chain connects TRBV3-1 (or the pseudogene TRBV3-2) to TRBJ1-1; 7 bases agree with TRBD1. The V gene end was trimmed by 4 bases and the J gene end by 0 bases; junction bases not matched to a gene: 5. Germline values: CDR1 LGHDT, CDR2 YNNKEL (reference sequence). The length of the CDR3 is 15 residues. CDR3 sequence (DNA): TGTGCCAGCAGCCCCAGACAGGGACTGAACACTGAAGCTTTCTTT. Its translation: CASSPRQGLNTEAFF.

In DNA form, the CDR3 reads TGTGCCAGCAGTGGGGCCGGGATTGGCTACACCTTC. Its translation: CASSGAGIGYTF. The chain joins TRBV2 to TRBJ1-2; no clear D gene. The CDR3 contains 12 residues. Trimming stripped 4 bases from V and 7 bases from J, with 10 bases between. The germline gives CDR1 SNHLY, CDR2 FYNNEI. Using reference TRBV2 and TRBJ1-2 for the parts outside the CDR3, the full variable domain is EPEVTQTPSHQVTQMGQEVILRCVPISNHLYFYWYRQILGQKVEFLVSFYNNEISEKSEIFDDQFSVERPDGSNFTLKIRSTKLEDSAMYFCASSGAGIGYTFGSGTRLTVV.

The V and J genes are TRBV11-2 and TRBJ2-5; D is unresolved. Germline CDR1 SGHAT, CDR2 FQNNGV. The CDR3 sequence is 14 residues long. Trimming took 3 bases from V and 5 from J, leaving 13 bases between them. The CDR3 nucleotides are TGTGCCAGCAGCTTGATAGGCCTCGGGGAGACCCAGTACTTC. It is translated as CASSLIGLGETQYF.

This clone was seen once. The rearrangement uses TRBV29-1 and TRBJ1-2; 7 bases agree with TRBD1. Germline assignment: CDR1 SQVTM and CDR2 ANQGSEA. This CDR3 has 13 amino acids. J was trimmed by 5 bases and V by 1 base; bases with no gene match: 4. This CDR3 reads CSVEGAGGYGYTF. The CDR3 bases are TGCAGCGTTGAAGGGGCAGGGGGATATGGCTACACCTTC.

This chain uses TRBV11-3 with TRBJ2-3, with 7 bases fitting TRBD1. Trimming removed 5 bases from V and 3 bases from J; junction bases left unmatched: 2. CDR3 length equals 13 residues. Germline V gene data show CDR1 as SGHNT and CDR2 as YENEEA. The CDR3 spells CASSTGETDTQYF. Here the CDR3 DNA reads TGTGCCAGCAGCACAGGGGAGACAGATACGCAGTATTTT.

This rearrangement joins TRBV4-1 to TRBJ1-1, with 8 nucleotides matching TRBD1. The germline gives CDR1 MGHRA, CDR2 YSYEKL. With 1 base clipped from V and 2 bases from J, the junction kept 6 bases outside the gene matches. The CDR3 is 16 amino acids. CDR3 DNA sequence: TGCGCCAGCAGCCAAGGTGGCAGGGGGCTTAACACTGAAGCTTTCTTT. Amino acid sequence: CASSQGGRGLNTEAFF.

The genes are TRBV7-9 and TRBJ1-1; weak D call: TRBD1 (6 bases). Between the trimmed V and J ends, which lost 5 bases and 7 bases, there was a span of 11 bases. Germline assignment: CDR1 SEHNR and CDR2 FQNEAQ (reference sequence). The CDR3 totals 12 residues. The CDR3 region has the DNA TGTGCCAGCAGCCCGGACAGACTTGAAGCTTTCTTT. Its translation: CASSPDRLEAFF.

The rearrangement uses TRBV5-4 and TRBJ2-3, with 8 bases aligning to TRBD1. CDR1 is SGHNT and CDR2 is YYREEE in the germline V gene (reference sequence). Unmatched junction bases numbered 6, after V lost 1 base and J lost 5 bases. The CDR3 length is 15 residues. CDR3 DNA sequence: TGTGCCAGCAGCTTGACTGACAGGGGTCAAGATACGCAGTATTTT. Its protein is CASSLTDRGQDTQYF.